The rows below give T cell receptor beta chains drawn from one sample of a study of cytomegalovirus exposure and HLA in healthy donors. The method was immunoSEQ multiplex PCR; TCRdb's version includes in-frame clones alone and lacks a portion of them. The sample records approximately 220,000 clones, 82% being singletons. Sequences were obtained from PBMCs. These receptors originate from a middle-aged man in good health and CMV-seropositive. Each CDR3 is given with its conserved first and last residue. The D gene is left open where the match is weak. Expanded clones are given a class, and other clones once, few, many or no size at all.

TRBV10-3,-,TRBJ1-5,few,TGTGCCATCAGTGACACGGGGGGTCAGCCCCAGCATTTT,CAISDTGGQPQHF
TRBV7-6,TRBD2,TRBJ2-7,-,TGTGCCAGCAGCGGGACTAGCTACGAGCAGTACTTC,CASSGTSYEQYF
TRBV7-9,-,TRBJ1-5,-,TGTGCCAGCAGCTCACCGGGTCCCAATCAGCCCCAGCATTTT,CASSSPGPNQPQHF
TRBV5-6,-,TRBJ1-1,-,TGTGCCAGCAGCTTGGGCGGGGCAGGGAGAACTGAAGCCTTCTTT,CASSLGGAGRTEAFF
TRBV7-7,TRBD1,TRBJ2-5,-,TGTGCCAGCAGCTTAAAGGGGGCCGTGGGAGAGACCCAGTACTTC,CASSLKGAVGETQYF
TRBV4-1,TRBD2,TRBJ2-2,-,TGCGCCAGCAGCCAAGAGGGACTAGCGGGAGAAGGGGAGCTGTTTTTT,CASSQEGLAGEGELFF
TRBV7-8,TRBD1,TRBJ1-5,-,TGTGCCAGCAGCTTGACAACAGGGGCCAATCAGCCCCAGCATTTT,CASSLTTGANQPQHF
TRBV6-5,-,TRBJ1-1,-,TGTGCCAGCAGGGGGGCCGGCACTGAAGCTTTCTTT,CASRGAGTEAFF
TRBV4-1,TRBD2,TRBJ2-1,-,TGCGCCAGCAGCCAAGCTAGCGGACCTTACAATGAGCAGTTCTTC,CASSQASGPYNEQFF
TRBV10-1,-,TRBJ2-3,-,TGCGCCAGCAGTGAGATACTAGCAGATACGCAGTATTTT,CASSEILADTQYF
TRBV18,-,TRBJ2-5,-,TGTGCCAGCTCACCCACGTCAAATGGCGGGGCGTACCAAGAGACCCAGTACTTC,CASSPTSNGGAYQETQYF
TRBV5-5,TRBD1,TRBJ2-5,-,TGTGCCAGCAGCTTAAGGGACAGGGGAGAGACCCAGTACTTC,CASSLRDRGETQYF
TRBV5-8,TRBD1,TRBJ1-1,-,TGTGCCAGCAGCTTGGGGACAGGGAAGGGTACTGAAGCTTTCTTT,CASSLGTGKGTEAFF
TRBV6-5,-,TRBJ2-7,-,TGTGCCAGCAGTCTTCCTCTGCCTCAGGGTTACGAGCAGTACTTC,CASSLPLPQGYEQYF
TRBV29-1,-,TRBJ1-1,-,TGCAGCGTTACGAGAGGGAAGTGGGCTGAAGCTTTCTTT,CSVTRGKWAEAFF
TRBV5-1,TRBD2,TRBJ2-1,-,TGCGCCAGCAGCTTTCAAGGGAGGGCTAGCGGGAGGGATGAGCAGTTCTTC,CASSFQGRASGRDEQFF
TRBV5-6,-,TRBJ1-5,-,TGTGCCAGCAGCTTGGCGGGATTGGGCAATCAGCCCCAGCATTTT,CASSLAGLGNQPQHF
TRBV4-1,-,TRBJ2-5,-,TGCGCCAGCAGCCAAGATATCGGAGGATGGGGGACCCAGTACTTC,CASSQDIGGWGTQYF
TRBV9,-,TRBJ2-7,-,TGTGCCAGCAGCGTATATCAGGGAGGCTACGAGCAGTACTTC,CASSVYQGGYEQYF
TRBV7-9,-,TRBJ2-1,once,TGTGCCAGCAGCCCGGGAGGACAGGGATGGGCCTACAATGAGCAGTTCTTC,CASSPGGQGWAYNEQFF
TRBV7-3,-,TRBJ2-5,-,TGTGCCAGCAGCTCCTCCCCCCAAGAGACCCAGTACTTC,CASSSSPQETQYF
TRBV7-2,-,TRBJ2-3,-,TGTGCCAGCAGCTCGAGACTTGACACGCAGTATTTT,CASSSRLDTQYF
TRBV30,-,TRBJ1-4,-,TGTGCCTCCACCGGAGACGCAACTAATGAAAAACTGTTTTTT,CASTGDATNEKLFF
TRBV13,TRBD2,TRBJ2-2,once,TGTGCCAGCAGCTTCGGGGGGGGAACCGGGGAGCTGTTTTTT,CASSFGGGTGELFF
TRBV29-1,-,TRBJ1-1,once,TGCAGCGTTGCGGGTCGCGTTTCGAACTTTGAAGCTTTCTTT,CSVAGRVSNFEAFF
TRBV19,-,TRBJ2-2,-,TGTGCCAGTAGTATTGGAGGGCGGGTGAGAACCGGGGAGCTGTTTTTT,CASSIGGRVRTGELFF
TRBV6-5,TRBD1,TRBJ2-3,-,TGTGCCAGCAAATCACAGGGGGCGACAGATACGCAGTATTTT,CASKSQGATDTQYF
TRBV4-1,-,TRBJ1-5,-,TGCGCCAGCAGCCAGGACAGAAGCAATCAGCCCCAGCATTTT,CASSQDRSNQPQHF
TRBV7-9,-,TRBJ1-2,-,TGTGCCAGCAGCTCAACGACAGCTAACTATGGCTACACCTTC,CASSSTTANYGYTF
TRBV2,TRBD1,TRBJ1-1,-,TGTGCCAGCGATCAGGGGGCTGGTGAAGCTTTCTTT,CASDQGAGEAFF
TRBV2,TRBD1,TRBJ1-1,-,TGTGCCAGCAGGCACAGGGGCCTGAACACTGAAGCTTTCTTT,CASRHRGLNTEAFF
TRBV7-9,-,TRBJ1-3,-,TGTGCCAGCAGCTTAAATGGCTACACCATATATTTT,CASSLNGYTIYF
TRBV4-2,TRBD2,TRBJ2-3,-,TGTGCCAGCAGCCGAGCGGGAGTAGCTCCAGATACGCAGTATTTT,CASSRAGVAPDTQYF
TRBV18,-,TRBJ1-5,-,TGTGCCAGCTCACCATCGGGGAATCAGCCCCAGCATTTT,CASSPSGNQPQHF
TRBV5-1,-,TRBJ2-1,-,TGCGCCAGCAGCCTACGCCCGGGGGACCCAAACAATGAGCAGTTCTTC,CASSLRPGDPNNEQFF
TRBV11-2,-,TRBJ1-2,-,TGTGCCAGCAGCTCCTTTGTAGGCGGCTATGGCTACACCTTC,CASSSFVGGYGYTF
TRBV5-4,TRBD1,TRBJ1-2,-,TGTGCCAGCAGCGCCGGGACAGGGAAGATCGACTATGGCTACACCTTC,CASSAGTGKIDYGYTF
TRBV9,-,TRBJ2-2,-,TGTGCCAGCAGCGTAGAAGAGACTATTATCCCCGGGGAGCTGTTTTTT,CASSVEETIIPGELFF
TRBV13,TRBD2,TRBJ2-3,-,TGTGCCAGCAGCCTCACCGGGACTAGCGTTAGCACAGATACGCAGTATTTT,CASSLTGTSVSTDTQYF
TRBV6-1,-,TRBJ1-1,once,TGTGCCAGCAGGGTAACAGTGAACACTGAAGCTTTCTTT,CASRVTVNTEAFF
TRBV4-1,TRBD2,TRBJ2-7,-,TGCGCCAGCAGCCAACTGGGACTAGCGGATTTCTCCTACGAGCAGTACTTC,CASSQLGLADFSYEQYF
TRBV30,-,TRBJ2-2,-,TGTGCCTGGAGTAGGGGTGCAGGACCTTACACCGGGGAGCTGTTTTTT,CAWSRGAGPYTGELFF
TRBV9,-,TRBJ2-3,-,TGTGCCAGCAGCGTCAGGGGCTGGGATACGCAGTATTTT,CASSVRGWDTQYF
TRBV30,TRBD1,TRBJ1-5,once,TGTGCCTGGAGTAAACCCGGGACAGGGTATCAGCCCCAGCATTTT,CAWSKPGTGYQPQHF
TRBV6-6,TRBD1,TRBJ1-4,-,TGTGCCAGCAGTAACACGGGACAGGGATCTGAAAAACTGTTTTTT,CASSNTGQGSEKLFF
TRBV7-9,TRBD2,TRBJ2-2,-,TGTGCCACCGGCCCCCCCCTAGCGGGAGTCGGGGAGCTGTTTTTT,CATGPPLAGVGELFF
TRBV19,-,TRBJ2-1,-,TGTGCCAGTAGCCGGAGCCGGAGCTCCTACAATGAGCAGTTCTTC,CASSRSRSSYNEQFF
TRBV10-3,TRBD1,TRBJ2-1,-,TGTGCCATCAGCGAACCGGGACAGGGTAGTAGTGAGCAGTTCTTC,CAISEPGQGSSEQFF
TRBV10-2,-,TRBJ2-3,-,TGCGCCAGCAGTCCAGCAGATACGCAGTATTTT,CASSPADTQYF
TRBV12-2,-,TRBJ2-1,-,TGTGCAAGTCGCTTAGCTTTACCTCGCGGGTACAATGAGCAGTTCTTC,CASRLALPRGYNEQFF
TRBV6-5,-,TRBJ2-3,-,TGTGCCACCACGTCCCGGGTCGATACGCAGTATTTT,CATTSRVDTQYF
TRBV7-9,TRBD1,TRBJ1-1,-,TGTGCCAGCAGCTTAGCGGGACAGGGAGCTTTCTTT,CASSLAGQGAFF
TRBV10-1,-,TRBJ2-1,-,TGCGCCAGCACCCCCCTAGGTGTGGGTTCCAGAAATGAGCAGTTCTTC,CASTPLGVGSRNEQFF
TRBV4-3,-,TRBJ2-1,once,TGCGCCAGCAGCCAACCGACTAAGGGTAATGAGCAGTTCTTC,CASSQPTKGNEQFF
TRBV4-1,TRBD2,TRBJ2-1,-,TGCGCCAGCAGCCAAGATTACAGGCGGGAGGGTAGTGAGCAGTTCTTC,CASSQDYRREGSEQFF
TRBV2,-,TRBJ1-5,-,TGTGCCAGCAAACCCCACAGGAATACCGATAATCAGCCCCAGCATTTT,CASKPHRNTDNQPQHF
TRBV18,TRBD1,TRBJ2-7,-,TGTGCCAGCTCGAGACAGGGAATCACCTACGAGCAGTACTTC,CASSRQGITYEQYF
TRBV6-1,-,TRBJ1-1,-,TGTGCCAGCAGTGAAGGGCGGGGAACTGAAGCTTTCTTT,CASSEGRGTEAFF
TRBV6-6,TRBD2,TRBJ2-5,-,TGTGCCAGCAGCGCTTCACGGACTAGCGGGGAGACCCAGTACTTC,CASSASRTSGETQYF
TRBV6-1,TRBD2,TRBJ2-7,-,TGTGCTGGGGGGGTCTACGAGCAGTACTTC,CAGGVYEQYF